This T cell receptor (beta chain) was identified during a study of human T cells and chemical hapten exposure. Time point of the sample: patch test 1, 2 weeks after DPC sensitization. Sample treatment: therapeutic diphenylcyclopropenone sensitization with weekly scalp DPC. Each CDR3 protein gets one entry after TCRdb re-called the RACE reads with MiXCR. The table shows around 190,000 distinct CDR3 sequences, with more than 20% occurring only once. The germline V and J ends were trimmed by 4 bases and 4 bases, with 12 bases remaining between them. CDR1 and CDR2 (germline): LGHDT, YNNKEL (reference sequence). The CDR3 has 14 residues.

This specimen consisted of whole blood, obtained in connection with sensitization to the hapten diphenylcyclopropenone (DPC). This receptor was identified in a woman in her forties or fifties with alopecia areata. Some clones in this sample may be carry-over from other donors' samples. J is TRBJ2-3 and V is TRBV3-1, with D hard to call. This CDR3 is CASSLHRFADTQYF. CDR3 bases: TGTGCCAGCAGCCTACATCGGTTTGCAGATACGCAGTATTTT.